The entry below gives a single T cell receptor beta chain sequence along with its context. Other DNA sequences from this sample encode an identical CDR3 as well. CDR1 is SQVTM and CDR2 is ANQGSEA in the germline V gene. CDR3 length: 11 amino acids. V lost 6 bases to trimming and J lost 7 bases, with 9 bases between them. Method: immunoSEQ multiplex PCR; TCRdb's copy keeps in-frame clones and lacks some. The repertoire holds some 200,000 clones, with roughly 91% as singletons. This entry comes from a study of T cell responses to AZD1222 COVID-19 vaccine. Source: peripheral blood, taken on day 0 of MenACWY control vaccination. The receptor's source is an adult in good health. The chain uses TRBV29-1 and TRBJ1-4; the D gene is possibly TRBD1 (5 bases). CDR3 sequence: CSVGTGEKLFF. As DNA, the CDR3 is TGCAGCGTGGGGACGGGTGAAAAACTGTTTTTT.